Sequencing of this TCR beta chain was carried out in a study of blood T cell repertoires in COVID-19. Here immunoSEQ multiplex PCR was the method, and the copy in TCRdb shows in-frame clones only, minus some. The sample holds under 300,000 clones, about three quarters seen once. The TCR originated in a woman aged 80 or over with acute or convalescent COVID-19. Sample: peripheral blood.

Here the CDR3 DNA reads TGTGCCAGCTCGGGGACAAACTACGAGCAGTACTTC. It translates to CASSGTNYEQYF. The chain joins TRBV18 to TRBJ2-7, with a weak D call TRBD1 (6 bases). Germline values: CDR1 KGHSH, CDR2 LQKENI. CDR3 length: 12 amino acids. Trimming stripped 6 bases from V and 3 bases from J, with 9 bases between.